This T cell receptor (beta chain) is drawn from a study of CD8+ T cells in alopecia areata (dated by TCRdb to the late 2010s). About the investigation overall: The treated patients took part in an open-label pilot trial in which moderate-to-severe alopecia areata was treated with oral tofacitinib at 5 to 10 mg twice daily. Patients received tofacitinib for 6 to 18 months and were then followed off drug for 6 months to check for delayed response and recurrence. Disease severity in treated patients was measured with the SALT score, which quantifies the percentage of affected scalp surface area. To study T cell clonal expansion in alopecia areata, the researchers applied high-throughput TCRbeta sequencing to both the C3H/HeJ mouse model and human patients. Human TCRbeta sequencing covered scalp tissue and sorted CD4+ and CD8+ peripheral blood T cells from patchy and totalis/universalis alopecia areata patients and healthy controls. Biopsies were taken from tofacitinib-treated patients at baseline and again at 4 and 24 weeks into treatment, and several of those patients also had a later scalp biopsy. Clonality in the scalp was compared among normal scalp (n=4), patchy alopecia areata scalp (n=8), and alopecia totalis/universalis scalp (n=8). RNA was extracted with the PAXgene miRNA kit for fixed scalp, the miRNeasy kit for PBMCs, and the RNeasy kit for mouse skin. immunoSEQ multiplex PCR using 35 Vbeta forward primers and 13 Jbeta reverse primers was used to amplify TCRbeta CDR3 regions. What the authors observed across the whole study: Tofacitinib significantly decreased scalp clonality and the number of expanded CD8+ clones among the top 100 scalp clones. Because the treated cohort was small and had just a single nonresponder, larger studies are needed to establish links between baseline CD8+ expansion and response. Compared with mice, TCR sequences shared between patients were less clear, possibly partly because of HLA diversity across the patient population. Compared with normal scalp, lesional scalp, particularly in alopecia totalis/universalis, had higher clonality and more expanded CD8+ clones, which suggests antigenic drive. Scalp TCR repertoire analysis is complicated because resident alphabeta T cells in normal human skin are also sequenced, whereas mouse skin is dominated by gammadelta T cells. During tofacitinib treatment, many expanded lesional clones remained in scalp and blood, and this persistence may partly explain relapse after treatment is stopped.

Worth noting for this clone: This clone's antigen is unknown. Nothing much larger sits one base from this clone, and base qualities are not available.

In light of the paper, this sample's time point label describes: approximately 4 weeks on oral tofacitinib. Explained via the paper, the treatment or condition label denotes: oral pan-JAK inhibitor, 5-10 mg twice daily. Peripheral blood and lesional scalp punch biopsies were obtained from patients with alopecia areata. After PBMCs were isolated by density centrifugation and stained for CD3, CD4 and CD8, a FACSAria was used to sort CD4+ and CD8+ T cells. Receptors were amplified or captured by the immunoSEQ multiplex PCR assay. To provide template for TCR sequencing, every sample had RNA extracted and reverse transcribed into cDNA. First-strand cDNA was synthesized using SuperScript III with a 2:1 mix of oligo-dT and random hexamers. A synthetic immune receptor repertoire was used to gauge amplification bias, and whatever bias remained was removed computationally. Under the source paper's analysis protocol: Raw reads were preprocessed to remove errors, and CDR3 was defined according to IMGT conventions as the region from the conserved cysteine to phenylalanine. Clonality was computed by normalizing Shannon entropy by log2 of the number of productive unique TCRs and subtracting the result from 1. Whether scalp clones were CD4 or CD8 was inferred by matching scalp TCRbeta sequences against CD4 and CD8 repertoires sorted from blood. Drawn from immuneACCESS, this table holds only the in-frame rearrangements with V and J called that TCRdb kept. Clones are partly lost; checked studies trace under half to an unresolved V gene and leave the rest unexplained. From that table come the V and J calls and clone size; the DNA was used to work out D and trimming. This sample has some 150,000 clones in its table, and 65% to 90% of those were observed once. The leading ten clones occupy approximately 25% of the sample.

The sample in question was CD8+ T cells sorted from blood, obtained at week 4, from a patient treated with tofacitinib. The clonotype originates from a human donor with alopecia areata.

The sequence in DNA is TGTGCCAGCAGTTCCGGGACAGGTTATCAGCCCCAGCATTTT. It specifies CASSSGTGYQPQHF. In this chain, TRBV2 is recombined with TRBJ1-5; TRBD1 aligns with 8 central bases. The CDR3 spans 14 residues, from the cysteine through the phenylalanine. The DNA shown is the 42-base CDR3, in frame from base 1. CDR1 and CDR2 are read off the germline V gene as SNHLY and FYNNEI. Ends trimmed: V by 5 bases, J by 5 bases; bases unmatched to a gene: 5.